This T cell receptor (beta chain) emerged from a study of Ad26.COV2.S vaccination and SARS-CoV-2 variants. Study summary: Trial arm assignment for the donor was COV1001 Ad26.COV2.S. The authors gave Ad26.COV2.S intramuscularly, either once or twice 56 days apart.

Described treatment: 15 to 20 received Ad26.COV2.S at low or high dose, single or two shots; a few received placebo; per-sample allocation not given. Following the first vaccine or placebo injection, samples were taken on day 63. What was given as vaccine was an Ad26 vector encoding Wuhan-strain SARS-CoV-2 spike. Some clones are missing from TCRdb's copy, which holds only in-frame ones; the method was immunoSEQ multiplex PCR. The table has some 240,000 clones, about 83% seen once. General observations from the study: Non-spike TCR breadth was similar in vaccine and placebo recipients.

Concerning this clone itself: As yet, its antigen is unknown.

This CDR3 has 17 amino acids. J lost 6 bases, V lost 2 bases, and 12 bases had no gene match. CDR1 and CDR2 from the germline V gene are SGHTA and FQGNSA. The sequenced sample was peripheral blood, obtained in a trial of Ad26.COV2.S vaccine versus placebo. The chain joins TRBV7-2 to TRBJ2-7, with TRBD2 matching 11 bases. This clonotype originated in a person between 18 and 65 years old who received the Ad26.COV2.S COVID-19 vaccine or a placebo. The CDR3 coding sequence is TGTGCCAGCAGCTTACTCCCGGGTAGCGGGAGGGCCGGCGAGCAGTACGTC. Protein: CASSLLPGSGRAGEQYV.